The sequence of this T cell receptor beta chain was determined in a study of shared clonotypes between healthy human individuals. Findings of the study overall: A handful of donors showed sharing of about 4.8% of naive CD4 clonotypes.

Sequenced by immunoSEQ multiplex PCR; TCRdb stores in-frame clones only, minus some. The sample has around 2.5 million clones, over 85% seen once. Notes on this clone: Its target is not known.

The TCR was taken from a man between 18 and 35 years old in good health. Some clones in this sample may be carry-over from other donors' samples. The sample taken for sequencing was naive CD4+ T cells from PBMCs. Subset denoted: CD45RA+ positively selected.

CDR3: CAKQSPPGTKSSYEQYF. The CDR3 DNA follows: TGTGCAAAGCAATCCCCCCCCGGGACAAAGAGCTCCTACGAGCAGTACTTC. The chain has TRBV27 and TRBJ2-7; weak D call: TRBD1 (6 bases). The CDR3 covers 17 residues. Germline V gene lookup returns CDR1 MNHEY and CDR2 SMNVEV (reference sequence).